The present T cell receptor beta chain was sequenced within a study of blood T cell repertoires in COVID-19. Study information: Researchers got acute and convalescent COVID-19 samples from the United States, Italy and Spain. From T cells, B-cell-depleted T cells, or PBMCs came the material, which was cDNA or gDNA.

Per the original methods: The assay estimated nucleated cells by amplifying reference gene primers. The protocol was immunoSEQ multiplex PCR, while the TCRdb copy is restricted to in-frame clones and leaves out a portion. From that table come the V and J calls and clone size; the DNA was used to work out D and trimming. Altogether roughly 50,000 clones are present, approximately 89% being singletons, with the ten largest covering around 8.6%. Germline V gives CDR1 SEHNR, CDR2 FQNEAQ (reference sequence). V lost 0 bases and J 4 bases, leaving 4 bases between the germline ends. There are 13 residues in the CDR3.

Specimen: peripheral blood. The rearrangement uses TRBV7-9 and TRBJ1-5; D gene uncertain. The TCR comes from a man aged 45-65 years with acute or convalescent COVID-19. CDR3 residues: CASSLAQNQPQHF. CDR3 in DNA: TGTGCCAGCAGCTTAGCGCAGAATCAGCCCCAGCATTTT.